This T cell receptor beta chain was identified during a study of blood T cell repertoires in COVID-19. Overall study: T cells, B-cell-depleted T cells, or PBMCs provided the cDNA or gDNA that served as material.

Produced via immunoSEQ multiplex PCR; TCRdb's table is partial and in-frame only. The sample includes approximately 200,000 clones, 75% to 90% seen only once; the top ten take approximately 3.5%. Enrolled through a virtual design, the participants were between about 18 and 89 years of age and came from roughly 22 US areas. Those designated as exposed participants met a COVID-19 case within 2 weeks before study entry. Material: PBMCs or T cells enriched from blood (not recorded which). The sequence was obtained from a young woman who had been exposed to COVID-19.

CDR3 DNA sequence: TGTGCCAGCAGAGATGACTATAATGAAAAACTGTTTTTT. As protein: CASRDDYNEKLFF. The chain joins TRBV2 to TRBJ1-4; no clear D. The germline V and J ends were trimmed by 6 bases and 4 bases, with 9 bases remaining between them. The CDR3 spans 13 residues. Germline V gene sequence: CDR1 SNHLY, CDR2 FYNNEI.